Presented here are 14 T cell receptor beta chains from one specimen sequenced in a study of T cells in Graves' hyperthyroidism and ophthalmopathy. Amplification of TCR beta CDR3 regions was performed using RNA transcripts as template. The HTBI primer set drove a first-round RT-PCR of the TCR CDR3. TCRdb itself ran the multiplex PCR reads through MiXCR, one entry per CDR3 protein. The data show around 400,000 distinct CDR3 sequences, around 15% seen once. Sequencing used blood. The receptors come from a woman aged 55-69 years with Graves' ophthalmopathy.

This clonotype has a count of ten or more. The chain carries TRBV5-1 and TRBJ2-3; D ambiguous. Trimming left V 2 bases short and J 0 bases short, with 7 bases between. Germline V gene sequence: CDR1 SGHRS, CDR2 YFSETQ. The CDR3 is 14 amino acids. Here the CDR3 DNA reads TGCGCCAGCAGCTTCTCGGAAAGCACAGATACGCAGTATTTT. It translates to CASSFSESTDTQYF.

The table lists this clonotype with many counts. This chain uses TRBV7-2 with TRBJ2-5; D possibly matches TRBD1 or TRBD2 (6 bases each). The germline CDR1 and CDR2 sequences are SGHTA and FQGNSA. The CDR3 covers 16 residues. With 1 base removed from V and 3 bases from J, the gap between germline ends came to 15 bases. The CDR3 here is CASSLGRGRGEETQYF. CDR3 nucleotide sequence: TGTGCCAGCAGCTTAGGACGGGGGCGCGGGGAAGAGACCCAGTACTTC.

At least ten counts were recorded for this clonotype. The gene calls are TRBV11-2 and TRBJ1-1; D not certain. The CDR3 spans 13 residues. Germline V gene lookup returns CDR1 SGHAT and CDR2 FQNNGV. V lost 0 bases and J lost 6, with 8 bases in between. In DNA form, the CDR3 reads TGTGCCAGCAGCTTAGAAGCGGACGCTGAAGCTTTCTTT. Translating gives CASSLEADAEAFF.

This clonotype was seen many times. This rearrangement joins TRBV12-3 or TRBV12-4 to TRBJ2-1; D might be TRBD2 (5 bases). CDR3 size: 15 residues. The V end was cut by 5 bases, the J end by 1 base, with 12 bases between. The CDR3 DNA follows: TGTGCCAGCAGTCCCGACTATCTTTCCTACAATGAGCAGTTCTTC. Amino acid sequence: CASSPDYLSYNEQFF.

This clonotype was seen a handful of times. The chain uses TRBV12-5 and TRBJ2-2; 11 nucleotides agree with TRBD2. Germline loops: CDR1 LGHNT, CDR2 FRNRAP. There are 16 residues in the CDR3. Trimming took 3 bases from V and 5 from J; bases not matched to a gene: 5. The CDR3 protein is CASGLTSGSGTGELFF. CDR3 nucleotides: TGTGCTAGTGGTTTAACTAGCGGGAGTGGGACCGGGGAGCTGTTTTTT.

The rearrangement joins TRBV3-1 to TRBJ2-3; D is unclear. V lost 1 base to trimming and J lost 0 bases, with 5 bases between them. CDR3 length equals 14 residues. Per germline, CDR1 LGHDT and CDR2 YNNKEL (reference sequence). Here the CDR3 reads CASSQAISTDTQYF. The CDR3, as DNA: TGTGCCAGCAGCCAAGCAATCAGCACAGATACGCAGTATTTT.

This clonotype has a count of ten or more. The chain carries TRBV3-1 and TRBJ2-7, with D tentatively TRBD2 (6 bases). Trimming took off 4 bases at V and 1 base at J, with 8 bases between the two ends. The germline CDR1 and CDR2 sequences are LGHDT and YNNKEL (reference sequence). The CDR3 is 13 residues long. As DNA, the CDR3 is TGTGCCAGCAGCCCGCTAGCGTCCTACGAGCAGTACTTC. Translation gives CASSPLASYEQYF.

The CDR3 here is CASSLAGTSAEQYF. The CDR3 bases are TGTGCCAGCAGCTTAGCGGGGACTAGCGCCGAGCAGTACTTC. The chain is built from TRBV7-2 and TRBJ2-7, with 10 bases fitting TRBD2. From germline, CDR1 is SGHTA and CDR2 FQGNSA. V lost 0 bases, J lost 6 bases, and 2 bases stayed unmatched. The CDR3 consists of 14 residues.

This clonotype was counted ten times or more. This chain connects TRBV28 to TRBJ1-1; 7 nucleotides agree with TRBD1. The V gene's germline CDR1 is MDHEN and CDR2 SYDVKM. With V trimmed by 5 bases and J by 0 bases, 6 bases remained unmatched. The CDR3 totals 15 residues. CDR3 DNA sequence: TGTGCCAGCAGTACATCGGGACAGTTGAACACTGAAGCTTTCTTT. It codes for CASSTSGQLNTEAFF.

The chain joins TRBV24-1 to TRBJ2-1, with 9 bases fitting TRBD2. Trimming took 1 base from V and 1 from J; bases not matched to a gene: 4. The CDR3 runs to 17 residues. Germline V CDR1 and CDR2: KGHDR, SFDVKD. As DNA, the CDR3 is TGTGCCACCAGTGATTTTGAGGCGGGAGGGTCCTACAATGAGCAGTTCTTC. It encodes CATSDFEAGGSYNEQFF.

This clonotype was counted only a few times. The rearrangement joins TRBV5-1 to TRBJ2-3; TRBD1 agrees at 7 bases. This CDR3 is 14 amino acids long. CDR1 SGHRS and CDR2 YFSETQ come from the germline V gene. Trimming cost V 6 bases and J 1 base; bases outside gene matches: 5. The CDR3 is CASKRTGGTDTQYF. In DNA form, the CDR3 reads TGCGCCAGCAAACGGACAGGAGGCACAGATACGCAGTATTTT.

V and J are TRBV6-1 and TRBJ2-5; perhaps TRBD1 as D (5 bases). The V end was cut by 3 bases, the J end by 4 bases, with 9 bases between. CDR3 length: 13 residues. From germline, CDR1 is MNHNS and CDR2 SASEGT. CDR3 coding DNA: TGTGCCAGCAGTGATACAGGATTAGAGACCCAGTACTTC. This encodes CASSDTGLETQYF.

This clonotype occurred many times. This chain connects TRBV29-1 to TRBJ2-7; TRBD1 is a possible D gene (5 bases). There are 11 residues in the CDR3. The germline gives CDR1 SQVTM, CDR2 ANQGSEA. Trimming shortened V by 4 bases and J by 5 bases, and 9 bases separated the two germline ends. The CDR3 DNA is TGCAGCGTTGGCGGCAGGGACGAGCAGTACTTC. As protein: CSVGGRDEQYF.

This clonotype came up many times. The J gene is TRBJ2-3, the V gene TRBV6-1; 13 nucleotides align to TRBD2. The junction had 5 bases not matched to a gene; V was cut back by 7 bases and J by 4 bases. The CDR3 sequence is 15 residues long. Germline V lookup: CDR1 MNHNS, CDR2 SASEGT. DNA of the CDR3: TGTGCCAGCACCCAACTAGCGGGAGGGCCAGATACGCAGTATTTT. Protein: CASTQLAGGPDTQYF.